This entry concerns a single T cell receptor (beta chain). Antigen: not known. The data were taken from a study of cytomegalovirus exposure and HLA in healthy donors. Study results and caveats: With later analysis, a missense DCLRE1C variant became linked to TCR beta V- and J-gene trimming. Analysis performed later showed TCR beta chains linked to HLA being more clonally expanded than equally common others.

Donors in the study were healthy people who gave bone marrow. This CDR3 comprises 14 residues. Germline V gene data show CDR1 as SGHRS and CDR2 as YFSETQ. Trimming at V came to 4 bases and at J to 4 bases, leaving 5 bases not matched to a gene. PCR involved 60 Vbeta and 13 Jbeta primers. In the original workflow: In a later analysis, about 9.9 million of 65 million to 80 million unique beta chains occurred in at least two donors. Generated by immunoSEQ multiplex PCR, the TCRdb table keeps only in-frame clones and is missing some. The D gene and trimming were derived from the DNA, and the V and J assignments and clone size from that table. Here the sample spans some 130,000 clones, 80% being singletons.

The V and J genes are TRBV5-1 and TRBJ2-7, with TRBD1 matching over 10 bases. The sample was PBMCs. The clonotype comes from a young man in good health. CDR3: CASSLGDRGYEQYF. The CDR3, as DNA: TGCGCCAGCAGCCTAGGGGACAGGGGTTACGAGCAGTACTTC.